One and the same sample provided the 15 T cell receptor beta chains below, sequenced in a study of CD4 and CD8 cells across lung adenocarcinoma regions. MiXCR, applied by TCRdb to the PCR reads, yields one record per CDR3 protein. This table has about 11,000 distinct CDR3 sequences, roughly 51% appearing once. Sequencing was carried out using CD8+ T cells from the center of a lung tumor. These receptors were obtained from a female donor with lung adenocarcinoma. The CD4 and CD8 labels of this study may be unreliable.

The V and J genes are TRBV20-1 and TRBJ2-1; D uncertain. This CDR3 contains 12 residues. CDR1 and CDR2 from the germline V gene are DFQATT and SNEGSKA (reference sequence). V lost 5 bases and J lost 7, with 12 bases in between. The CDR3 reads CSAGPTFNEQFF. As DNA, the CDR3 is TGCAGTGCTGGGCCTACATTTAATGAGCAGTTCTTC.

The V and J genes are TRBV6-1 and TRBJ2-3, with 8 bases matching TRBD2. Germline assignment: CDR1 MNHNS and CDR2 SASEGT. V lost 5 bases to trimming and J lost 7 bases; unmatched junction nucleotides: 14. The length of the CDR3 is 16 residues. The CDR3, as DNA: TGTGCCAGCAGTCCTAGCGGGCTGCCAACCAAAAATACGCAGTATTTT. This encodes CASSPSGLPTKNTQYF.

This clonotype was recorded only once. The chain has TRBV9 and TRBJ2-5; either TRBD1 or TRBD2 may supply D (7 bases each). This CDR3 spans 17 amino acids. Germline V gene lookup returns CDR1 SGDLS and CDR2 YYNGEE. Deletions cut 0 bases from V and 2 bases from J, with 17 bases between. The CDR3 DNA follows: TGTGCCAGCAGCGTAGCTCCAGGGGGGGGTCCACAAGAGACCCAGTACTTC. As protein: CASSVAPGGGPQETQYF.

This clonotype has only a few counts. The CDR3, as DNA: TGTGCCAGCAGCTGGGGGCAGGTGAATGAGCAGTTCTTC. Amino acid sequence: CASSWGQVNEQFF. The chain uses TRBV11-1 and TRBJ2-1; possible D gene TRBD1, 6 bases. The germline CDR1 and CDR2 sequences are SGHAT and FQDESV (reference sequence). V shed 4 bases and J shed 7 bases, with 11 bases lying between them. CDR3 size: 13 residues.

Remarks on this clonotype: The germline gene is not matched at one end of the junction; a read error may be the cause. The chain carries TRBV10-3 and TRBJ2-3, with TRBD2 matching over 9 bases. The CDR3 is 15 residues long. Germline-derived CDR1 and CDR2 are ENHRY and SYGVKD. CDR3 coding DNA: TGTGCCACCGGGCATGGCGGGGGGGACCCAGAGACGCAGTATTTC. Its protein product is CATGHGGGDPETQYF.

This sequence joins TRBV27 and TRBJ2-5; D possibly uses TRBD1 or TRBD2 (6 bases each). Germline loops: CDR1 MNHEY, CDR2 SMNVEV (reference sequence). The length of the CDR3 is 14 residues. The CDR3, as DNA: TGTGCGGGCAGTGTGGGCGGGGACACAGAGACCCAGTACTTC. It yields the protein CAGSVGGDTETQYF.

The chain employs TRBV6-1 and TRBJ2-1; D not certain. The DNA end lines up better with TRBJ2-7; the J call may be wrong. The CDR3 consists of 12 residues. Looked up from germline, CDR1 is MNHNS and CDR2 is SASEGT. CDR3 nucleotide sequence: TGTGCCAGCAGTGAAGGCCCCTTCGAGCAGTACTTC. The encoded protein is CASSEGPFEQYF.

This chain joins TRBV6-1 and TRBJ2-5; the match to TRBD2 covers 9 bases. After removal of 4 bases from V and 1 base from J, the junction contained 10 bases not matched to a gene. The germline V gene encodes CDR1 MNHNS and CDR2 SASEGT. There are 17 residues in the CDR3. DNA for the CDR3: TGTGCCAGCAGTGTGGAAGCGGGGGGCGGGGGCCAAGAGACCCAGTACTTC. This codes for CASSVEAGGGGQETQYF.

The V gene is TRBV10-3, the J gene TRBJ2-7; a possible D gene is TRBD1 (6 bases). Trimming took off 3 bases at V and 3 bases at J, with 15 bases between the two ends. Germline loops: CDR1 ENHRY, CDR2 SYGVKD. The CDR3 sequence is 15 residues long. CDR3 residues: CAISDIQGLLYEQYF. As DNA, the CDR3 is TGTGCCATCAGTGACATACAGGGTCTTCTCTACGAGCAGTACTTC.

By share, this clonotype ranks as medium-sized (0.01 to 0.1%). This chain uses TRBV6-6 with TRBJ2-5, with 7 bases fitting TRBD2. With 2 bases clipped from V and 2 bases from J, the junction kept 8 bases outside the gene matches. This CDR3 is 16 amino acids long. Germline CDR1 MNHNY, CDR2 SVGAGI (reference sequence). The CDR3 region is CASSYGGLAVQETQYF. The CDR3 DNA is TGTGCCAGCAGTTACGGCGGCCTAGCGGTGCAAGAGACCCAGTACTTC.

This sequence joins TRBV6-1 and TRBJ2-5; perhaps TRBD2 as D (5 bases). The J call is in doubt because the DNA end fits TRBJ2-7 better. This CDR3 spans 16 amino acids. The germline CDR1 and CDR2 sequences are MNHNS and SASEGT. The CDR3 protein is CASSAERPWFDYEQYV. DNA of the CDR3: TGTGCCAGCAGTGCGGAGCGGCCGTGGTTCGACTACGAGCAGTACGTC.

V and J are TRBV6-2 or TRBV6-3 and TRBJ2-1; D is ambiguous. Trimming removed 0 bases from V and 4 bases from J, with 7 bases in between. Looked up from germline, CDR1 is MNHEY and CDR2 is SVGEGT. The CDR3 contains 14 residues. The CDR3 sequence: CASSYSTRYNEQFF. CDR3 coding DNA: TGTGCCAGCAGTTACTCGACAAGGTACAATGAGCAGTTCTTC.

On this clonotype itself: A read error may produce the germline difference seen at one junction end. The rearrangement uses TRBV10-3 and TRBJ2-4; D tentatively fits TRBD1 or TRBD2 (5 bases each). The CDR3 is made up of 15 amino acids. Germline V CDR1 and CDR2: ENHRY, SYGVKD. CDR3 in amino acids: CGRVSGLWAKNTQYF. Written as DNA, the CDR3 is TGTGGCCGCGTCTCGGGGCTGTGGGCCAAAAACACGCAGTATTTC.

The V gene is TRBV11-2, the J gene TRBJ1-3; D is undetermined. This CDR3 contains 12 residues. From germline, CDR1 is SGHAT and CDR2 FQNNGV. Trimming took 1 base from V and 4 from J, leaving 2 bases between them. CDR3 bases: TGTGCCAGCAGCTTAGGGGGAAACACCATATATTTT. This encodes CASSLGGNTIYF.

In this sample, this clonotype is medium-sized. The rearrangement links TRBV6-1 to TRBJ2-1; D possibly corresponds to TRBD2 (6 bases). CDR1 and CDR2 from the germline V gene are MNHNS and SASEGT. CDR3 length: 14 amino acids. V lost 3 bases and J lost 3, with 9 bases in between. The chain's CDR3 is CASSDMGGYNEQFF. The CDR3, as DNA: TGTGCCAGCAGTGATATGGGGGGCTACAATGAGCAGTTCTTC.